These 4 T cell receptor beta chains share one sample of origin, sequenced in a study of blood T cell repertoires in COVID-19. Generated by immunoSEQ multiplex PCR, the TCRdb table keeps only in-frame clones and is missing some. The profile covers some 150,000 clones, with 84% appearing a single time and roughly 8.9% taken by the ten largest. The sample consisted of peripheral blood. These receptors came from a woman aged 45-65 years with acute or convalescent COVID-19.

This chain uses TRBV7-3 with TRBJ2-1; 8 nucleotides align to TRBD2. V was pared by 6 bases and J by 7 bases, with 8 bases of the junction left unmatched. Germline CDR1 and CDR2: SGHTA and FQGTGA. This CDR3 spans 14 amino acids. This CDR3 is CASRKRESGNEQFF. The CDR3 bases are TGTGCCAGCAGAAAGCGGGAGAGTGGGAATGAGCAGTTCTTC.

The V gene is TRBV5-5, the J gene TRBJ2-5; perhaps TRBD2 as D (5 bases). In germline, CDR1 is SGHKS, CDR2 YYEKEE (reference sequence). CDR3 size: 14 residues. The V and J ends lost 5 bases and 4 bases respectively, with 15 bases between them. CDR3 sequence: CASRPDEDLETQYF. The CDR3 coding sequence is TGTGCCAGCAGGCCCGACGAGGACTTAGAGACCCAGTACTTC.

The rearrangement joins TRBV5-1 to TRBJ1-3; 10 bases match TRBD1. The junction had 6 bases not matched to a gene; V was cut back by 0 bases and J by 0 bases. This CDR3 is 18 amino acids long. In germline, CDR1 is SGHRS, CDR2 YFSETQ. The CDR3: CASSLGTGGSSSGNTIYF. CDR3 coding DNA: TGCGCCAGCAGCTTGGGGACAGGGGGTTCGAGCTCTGGAAACACCATATATTTT.

This clone has only a few counts. V usage is TRBV9 and J usage is TRBJ1-2; 7 bases align to TRBD1. The germline gives CDR1 SGDLS, CDR2 YYNGEE. Losses at the gene ends were 3 bases for V and 0 bases for J; bases not matched to a gene: 11. This CDR3 is built from 17 residues. The CDR3 sequence is CASSEKEKGTANYGYTF. The DNA of the CDR3 is TGTGCCAGCAGCGAAAAAGAAAAAGGGACAGCTAACTATGGCTACACCTTC.